This TCR beta chain was found in a study of cytomegalovirus exposure and HLA in healthy donors. Study-level background: Caucasian-associated ancestry cluster membership applied to around 76% of under 450 genotyped donors.

Concerning this clone itself: Its antigen is unidentified. This likely comes from a read error, as the CDR3 has no conserved phenylalanine or tryptophan at its end.

V lost 5 bases to trimming and J lost 1 base, with 12 bases between them. This CDR3 has 14 residues. Germline V gene lookup returns CDR1 SGHRS and CDR2 YFSETQ. The study ran its PCR with 60 Vbeta and 13 Jbeta primers. Per the study methods: A later analysis counted tens of millions of unique TCR beta chains, around 10 million shared. The data were produced by immunoSEQ multiplex PCR, yet TCRdb's version contains in-frame clones alone and is incomplete. Clonal size and the V and J genes are those of that table, whereas D and trimming came from the DNA. The data show 150,000 to 250,000 clones, over 75% seen once. General study points: In vitro testing confirmed three CMV-associated chains as specific for CMV antigens.

The sequence derives from a woman between 45 and 65 years old in good health and CMV-seronegative. J is TRBJ1-1 and V is TRBV5-1; D is uncertain. Sequencing used PBMCs. The CDR3 protein is CASSPLSENTEAFL. In DNA, the CDR3 is TGCGCCAGCAGTCCCTTGTCGGAGAACACTGAAGCTTTCCTT.